This is a list of T cell receptor beta chains from one sample in a study of OX40 agonist ivuxolimab in advanced cancers. Repertoires were generated with immunoSEQ multiplex PCR, while TCRdb's copy carries only in-frame clones and drops some. This table holds approximately 58,000 clones, more than 70% found once. This sample comprised CD4+ or CD8+ T cells sorted from blood, obtained in a trial of the OX40 agonist ivuxolimab. Receptors were obtained from an adult with an advanced solid tumor such as melanoma, head and neck, liver or kidney cancer. Both conserved end residues are part of each CDR3. The order of the fields is V gene, D gene, clone size, J gene, CDR3 protein, CDR3 DNA. The D gene is left open where the match is weak. Clone size is given for some rows only: seen once, a few or many times, or a class if the clone is expanded.

TRBV19	NA	few	TRBJ2-5	CASSISPRGVETQYF	TGTGCCAGTAGTATTTCACCCCGCGGGGTGGAGACCCAGTACTTC
TRBV28	NA	NA	TRBJ2-5	CASSLRETQYF	TGTGCCAGCAGTTTGAGGGAGACCCAGTACTTC
TRBV5-4	NA	once	TRBJ1-1	CASSLYTPNTEAFF	TGTGCCAGCAGCTTATACACCCCGAACACTGAAGCTTTCTTT
TRBV6-6	NA	NA	TRBJ2-7	CASQDQESYEQYF	TGTGCCAGCCAGGATCAGGAGTCCTACGAGCAGTACTTC
TRBV6-5	NA	NA	TRBJ2-7	CASSSGGRGASYEQYF	TGTGCCAGCAGTTCTGGGGGCCGGGGGGCCTCCTACGAGCAGTACTTC
TRBV10-3	NA	NA	TRBJ1-5	CAISDNRAMSNQPQHF	TGTGCCATCAGTGATAACAGGGCCATGAGCAATCAGCCCCAGCATTTT
TRBV15	TRBD2	few	TRBJ2-1	CATSTPGLAGGPGNNEQFF	TGTGCCACCAGCACCCCTGGACTAGCGGGGGGGCCGGGTAACAATGAGCAGTTCTTC
TRBV18	NA	NA	TRBJ1-1	CASSRAAGPGTEAFF	TGTGCCAGCTCACGGGCGGCAGGTCCGGGCACTGAAGCTTTCTTT
TRBV4-3	TRBD2	once	TRBJ2-3	CASSQVSGGPYTDTQYF	TGCGCCAGCAGCCAAGTCAGCGGGGGGCCCTACACAGATACGCAGTATTTT
TRBV19	NA	NA	TRBJ1-3	CASTFAPGNTIYF	TGTGCCAGTACTTTCGCGCCTGGAAACACCATATATTTT
TRBV28	TRBD1	NA	TRBJ2-1	CASSLDRVAYNEQFF	TGTGCCAGCAGTTTAGACAGGGTAGCCTACAATGAGCAGTTCTTC
TRBV4-2	NA	once	TRBJ1-2	CASSQQAPDGYTF	TGTGCCAGCAGCCAGCAGGCCCCGGATGGCTACACCTTC
TRBV5-6	TRBD1	once	TRBJ2-7	CASGEDRDYEQYF	TGTGCCAGCGGTGAAGACAGGGACTACGAGCAGTACTTC
TRBV6-5	TRBD1	once	TRBJ2-3	CASSSWTGRNTQYF	TGTGCCAGCAGTTCTTGGACAGGGAGAAATACGCAGTATTTT
TRBV15	TRBD1	NA	TRBJ2-1	CATSRELLPGQGLNEQFF	TGTGCCACCAGCAGAGAGTTATTACCGGGACAGGGGCTGAATGAGCAGTTCTTC
TRBV6-6	NA	NA	TRBJ1-1	CASKNEAFF	TGTGCCAGCAAGAATGAAGCTTTCTTT
TRBV7-2	TRBD1	NA	TRBJ1-6	CASTRDSENSPLHF	TGTGCCAGCACCCGGGACAGCGAAAATTCACCCCTCCACTTT
TRBV5-4	NA	NA	TRBJ2-3	CASSLRAGSTDTQYF	TGTGCCAGCAGCTTAAGGGCGGGGAGCACAGATACGCAGTATTTT
TRBV18	TRBD2	NA	TRBJ2-3	CASSPTSGGNADTQYF	TGTGCCAGCTCTCCCACTAGCGGGGGGAACGCAGATACGCAGTATTTT
TRBV5-1	TRBD2	NA	TRBJ2-5	CASSLAGGRSETQYF	TGCGCCAGCAGCTTGGCGGGGGGGCGGTCTGAGACCCAGTACTTC
TRBV7-9	NA	medium-sized	TRBJ2-2	CASKNWVAENTGELFF	TGTGCCAGCAAGAACTGGGTGGCGGAAAACACCGGGGAGCTGTTTTTT
TRBV29-1	NA	NA	TRBJ2-1	CSVEKYGGSSYNEQFF	TGCAGCGTTGAAAAGTATGGCGGAAGCTCCTACAATGAGCAGTTCTTC
TRBV6-1	NA	NA	TRBJ1-2	CASRPRGQDYGYTF	TGTGCCAGCAGGCCCCGCGGGCAGGACTATGGCTACACCTTC
TRBV19	NA	NA	TRBJ2-5	CASSDLGRQTQYF	TGTGCCAGTAGTGACTTGGGGAGGCAGACCCAGTACTTC
TRBV19	TRBD1	NA	TRBJ1-5	CASSIEGQVYGQPQHF	TGTGCCAGTAGTATAGAGGGACAGGTTTACGGGCAGCCCCAGCATTTT
TRBV2	TRBD1	NA	TRBJ1-1	CASSERGQGNTEAFF	TGTGCCAGCAGTGAACGGGGACAGGGGAACACTGAAGCTTTCTTT
TRBV5-1	TRBD1	NA	TRBJ2-7	CASSLLPGQGAREQYF	TGCGCCAGCAGCCTCCTTCCGGGACAGGGGGCGCGAGAGCAGTACTTC
TRBV7-6	TRBD2	NA	TRBJ2-1	CASSPLAGGLNNEQFF	TGTGCCAGCAGCCCCCTAGCGGGGGGCCTTAACAATGAGCAGTTCTTC
TRBV7-8	NA	NA	TRBJ1-5	CASSLASQTQPQHF	TGTGCCAGCAGCTTAGCGAGTCAGACTCAGCCCCAGCATTTT
TRBV5-1	TRBD1	NA	TRBJ1-2	CASSFGQGGITNYGYTF	TGCGCCAGCAGCTTCGGACAGGGGGGTATAACGAACTATGGCTACACCTTC
TRBV6-5	NA	NA	TRBJ2-2	CASSSSWGTGELFF	TGTGCCAGCAGTTCCAGCTGGGGCACCGGGGAGCTGTTTTTT
TRBV11-3	TRBD1	NA	TRBJ2-7	CASRTIGGAAEQYF	TGTGCCAGCAGAACGATAGGGGGCGCGGCCGAGCAGTACTTC
TRBV6-5	NA	NA	TRBJ1-1	CASIEGNTEAFF	TGTGCCAGCATTGAAGGGAACACTGAAGCTTTCTTT
TRBV7-9	NA	NA	TRBJ1-4	CASSPAQRMSNLYPEKLFF	TGTGCCAGCAGCCCTGCACAGAGGATGTCGAATCTGTACCCAGAAAAACTGTTTTTT
TRBV30	NA	NA	TRBJ2-1	CAWSPNFNHEQFF	TGTGCCTGGAGCCCAAACTTCAACCATGAGCAGTTCTTC
TRBV27	NA	NA	TRBJ1-1	CASSLYVGRFTEAFF	TGTGCCAGCAGTTTATATGTCGGAAGGTTCACTGAAGCTTTCTTT
TRBV9	TRBD2	once	TRBJ2-1	CASSAAGGYNEQFF	TGTGCCAGCTCGGCAGCGGGGGGCTACAATGAGCAGTTCTTC
TRBV11-1	TRBD1	NA	TRBJ2-5	CASSSIDRVETQYF	TGTGCCAGCAGCTCCATCGACAGGGTCGAGACCCAGTACTTC
TRBV2	NA	NA	TRBJ2-5	CASSAQETQYF	TGTGCCAGCAGCGCCCAAGAGACCCAGTACTTC
TRBV27	NA	NA	TRBJ1-6	CASSFSPRRDGSPLHF	TGTGCCAGCAGTTTCTCCCCCCGGAGGGATGGTTCACCCCTCCACTTT
TRBV15	NA	NA	TRBJ2-7	CATSRVAAYEQYF	TGTGCCACCAGCAGGGTCGCCGCCTACGAGCAGTACTTC
TRBV7-9	NA	NA	TRBJ2-3	CASAGWGYTDTQYF	TGTGCCTCGGCCGGCTGGGGATACACAGATACGCAGTATTTT
TRBV7-2	NA	NA	TRBJ2-5	CASSFNGEAQYF	TGTGCCAGCAGCTTCAATGGGGAGGCCCAGTACTTC
TRBV6-1	TRBD1	NA	TRBJ1-2	CASSESRTGLGYTF	TGTGCCAGCAGTGAATCTAGGACAGGCCTTGGCTACACCTTC
TRBV9	NA	NA	TRBJ1-3	CASSVGISGNTIYF	TGTGCCAGCAGCGTAGGGATCTCCGGAAACACCATATATTTT
TRBV9	TRBD2	once	TRBJ2-1	CASSATSGGVNEQFF	TGTGCCAGCAGCGCGACTAGCGGGGGGGTGAATGAGCAGTTCTTC
TRBV7-2	NA	NA	TRBJ2-5	CASSSGGRRETQYF	TGTGCCAGCAGCTCGGGGGGCCGGCGAGAGACCCAGTACTTC
TRBV6-5	TRBD1	medium-sized	TRBJ1-6	CASGRTGYNSPLHF	TGTGCCAGCGGTCGGACAGGATATAATTCACCCCTCCACTTT
TRBV18	NA	NA	TRBJ1-1	CASSPLGNTEAFF	TGTGCCAGCTCACCATTGGGTAACACTGAAGCTTTCTTT
TRBV7-3	NA	NA	TRBJ2-1	CASSLVSEYNEQFF	TGTGCCAGCAGCTTAGTCTCGGAATACAATGAGCAGTTCTTC
TRBV6-5	NA	NA	TRBJ2-6	CAADREGSGANVLTF	TGTGCCGCTGACAGGGAGGGTTCTGGGGCCAACGTCCTGACTTTC
TRBV7-7	NA	NA	TRBJ1-4	CASSLFGGPGEKLFF	TGTGCTAGCAGCTTATTCGGGGGGCCGGGTGAAAAACTGTTTTTT